The T cell receptor beta chain described here comes from a study of blood T cell repertoires in COVID-19. About the research overall: Sources were T cells, B-cell-depleted T cells, or PBMCs; the material itself was cDNA or gDNA.

The CDR3 is made up of 13 amino acids. The V and J ends lost 9 bases and 4 bases, in that order; junction bases with no gene match: 7. The germline CDR1 and CDR2 sequences are LNHDA and SQIVND (reference sequence). Per the original methods: How many nucleated cells were present was estimated from reference gene primer amplification. Generated by immunoSEQ multiplex PCR, the TCRdb table keeps only in-frame clones and is missing some. That table supplies the V and J calls and clone size; D and trimming were determined from the DNA. The data show about 270,000 clones, 85% seen once. The gene calls are TRBV19 and TRBJ1-2, with 8 bases lining up with TRBD1. The sample taken for sequencing was peripheral blood. The origin of this receptor is a human donor in a cohort sampled during active COVID-19. CDR3 sequence: CASRDRIFYGYTF. The CDR3 DNA sequence: TGTGCCAGCCGGGACAGGATCTTCTATGGCTACACCTTC.